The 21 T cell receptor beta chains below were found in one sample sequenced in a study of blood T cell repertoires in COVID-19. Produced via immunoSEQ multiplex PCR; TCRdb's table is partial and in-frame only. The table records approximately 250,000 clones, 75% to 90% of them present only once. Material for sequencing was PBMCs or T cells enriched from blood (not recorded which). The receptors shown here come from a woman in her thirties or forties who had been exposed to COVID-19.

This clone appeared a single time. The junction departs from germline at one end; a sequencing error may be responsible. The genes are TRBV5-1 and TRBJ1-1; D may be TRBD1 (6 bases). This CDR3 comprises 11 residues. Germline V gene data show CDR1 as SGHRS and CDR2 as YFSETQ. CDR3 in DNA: TGTGCCAGCGGCCAAGGGACAGAAGCTTTCTTT. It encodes CASGQGTEAFF. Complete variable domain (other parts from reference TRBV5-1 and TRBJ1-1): KAGVTQTPRYLIKTRGQQVTLSCSPISGHRSVSWYQQTPGQGLQFLFEYFSETQRNKGNFPGRFSGRQFSNSRSEMNVSTLELGDSALYLCASGQGTEAFFGQGTRLTVV.

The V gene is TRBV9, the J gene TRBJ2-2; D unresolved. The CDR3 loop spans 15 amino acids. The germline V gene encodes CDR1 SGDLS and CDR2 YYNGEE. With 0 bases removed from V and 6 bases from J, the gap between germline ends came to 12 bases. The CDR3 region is CASSVDPGPSGELFF. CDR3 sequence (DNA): TGTGCCAGCAGCGTAGACCCAGGTCCCTCCGGGGAGCTGTTTTTT. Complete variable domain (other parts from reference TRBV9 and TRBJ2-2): DSGVTQTPKHLITATGQRVTLRCSPRSGDLSVYWYQQSLDQGLQFLIQYYNGEERAKGNILERFSAQQFPDLHSELNLSSLELGDSALYFCASSVDPGPSGELFFGEGSRLTVL.

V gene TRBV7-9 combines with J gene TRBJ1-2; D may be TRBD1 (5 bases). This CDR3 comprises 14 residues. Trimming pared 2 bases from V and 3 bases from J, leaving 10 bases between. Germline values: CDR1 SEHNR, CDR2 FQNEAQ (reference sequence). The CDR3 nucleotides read TGTGCCAGCAGCTTATGGGGGGATGACTATGGCTACACCTTC. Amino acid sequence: CASSLWGDDYGYTF.

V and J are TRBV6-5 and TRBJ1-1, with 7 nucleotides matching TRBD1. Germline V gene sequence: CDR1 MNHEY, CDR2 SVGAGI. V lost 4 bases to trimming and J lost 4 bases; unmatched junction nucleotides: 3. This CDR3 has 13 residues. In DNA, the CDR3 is TGTGCCAGCAGTTGGCAGGGGGGCACTGAAGCTTTCTTT. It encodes CASSWQGGTEAFF.

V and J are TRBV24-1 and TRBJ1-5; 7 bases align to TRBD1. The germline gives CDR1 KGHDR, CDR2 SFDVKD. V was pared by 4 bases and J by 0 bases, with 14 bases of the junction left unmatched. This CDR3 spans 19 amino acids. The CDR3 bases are TGTGCCACCAGTGAAACCCCCGGGACAGTTTATGGTAGCAATCAGCCCCAGCATTTT. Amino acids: CATSETPGTVYGSNQPQHF.

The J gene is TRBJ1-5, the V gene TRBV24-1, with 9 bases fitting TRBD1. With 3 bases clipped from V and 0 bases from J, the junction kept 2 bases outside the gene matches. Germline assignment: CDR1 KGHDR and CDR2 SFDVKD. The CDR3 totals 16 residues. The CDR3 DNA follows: TGTGCCACCAGTGATCCGGGACAGGGTAGCAATCAGCCCCAGCATTTT. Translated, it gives CATSDPGQGSNQPQHF.

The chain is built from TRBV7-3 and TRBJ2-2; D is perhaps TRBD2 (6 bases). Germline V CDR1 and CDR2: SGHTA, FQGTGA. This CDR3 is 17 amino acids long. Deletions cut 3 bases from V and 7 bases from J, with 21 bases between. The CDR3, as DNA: TGTGCCAGCAGCTTTTCATCATCGGGGGAGGAGCACGGGGAGCTGTTTTTT. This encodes CASSFSSSGEEHGELFF.

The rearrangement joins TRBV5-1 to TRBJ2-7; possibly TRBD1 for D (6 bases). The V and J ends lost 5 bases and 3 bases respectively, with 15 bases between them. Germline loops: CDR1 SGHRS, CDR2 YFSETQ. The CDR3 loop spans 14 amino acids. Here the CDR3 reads CASSLDRDIYEQYF. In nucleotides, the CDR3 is TGCGCCAGCAGTCTGGACAGAGACATCTACGAGCAGTACTTC.

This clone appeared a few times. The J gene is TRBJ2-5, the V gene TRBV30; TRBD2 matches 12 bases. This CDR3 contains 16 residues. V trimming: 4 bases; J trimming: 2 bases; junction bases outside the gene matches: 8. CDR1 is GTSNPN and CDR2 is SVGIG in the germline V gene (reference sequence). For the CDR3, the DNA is TGTGCCTGGACGCTAGCGGGGGGGCCCCGTCAAGAGACCCAGTACTTC. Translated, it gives CAWTLAGGPRQETQYF. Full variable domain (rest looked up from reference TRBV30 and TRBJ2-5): SQTIHQWPATLVQPVGSPLSLECTVEGTSNPNLYWYRQAAGRGLQLLFYSVGIGQISSEVPQNLSASRPQDRQFILSSKKLLLSDSGFYLCAWTLAGGPRQETQYFGPGTRLLVL.

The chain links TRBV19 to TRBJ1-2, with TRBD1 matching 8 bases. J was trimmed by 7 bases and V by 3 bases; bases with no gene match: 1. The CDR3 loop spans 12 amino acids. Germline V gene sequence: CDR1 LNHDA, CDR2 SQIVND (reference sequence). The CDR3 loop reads CASSMDRAGYTF. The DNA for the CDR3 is TGTGCCAGTAGTATGGACAGGGCTGGCTACACCTTC. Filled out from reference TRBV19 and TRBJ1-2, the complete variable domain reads DGGITQSPKYLFRKEGQNVTLSCEQNLNHDAMYWYRQDPGQGLRLIYYSQIVNDFQKGDIAEGYSVSREKKESFPLTVTSAQKNPTAFYLCASSMDRAGYTFGSGTRLTVV.

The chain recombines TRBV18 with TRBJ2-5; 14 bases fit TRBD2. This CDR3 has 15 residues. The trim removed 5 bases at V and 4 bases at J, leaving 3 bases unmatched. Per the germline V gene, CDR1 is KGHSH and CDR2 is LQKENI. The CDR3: CASSSTSGRGETQYF. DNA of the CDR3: TGTGCCAGCTCATCGACTAGCGGGAGGGGAGAGACCCAGTACTTC.

The CDR3 protein is CASSLQGGYQETQYF. The CDR3 DNA reads TGTGCCAGCAGCTTACAGGGCGGCTACCAAGAGACCCAGTACTTC. The rearrangement joins TRBV7-2 to TRBJ2-5; weak D call: TRBD1 (5 bases). This CDR3 is built from 15 residues. Germline loops: CDR1 SGHTA, CDR2 FQGNSA. V lost 2 bases to trimming and J lost 0 bases, with 10 bases between them.

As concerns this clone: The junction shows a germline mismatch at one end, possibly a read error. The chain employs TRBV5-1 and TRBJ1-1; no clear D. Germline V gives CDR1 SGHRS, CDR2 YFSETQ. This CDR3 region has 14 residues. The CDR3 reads CASSFESGNTEAFF. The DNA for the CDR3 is TGTGCCAGCAGCTTTGAGTCCGGGAACACTGAAGCTTTCTTT.

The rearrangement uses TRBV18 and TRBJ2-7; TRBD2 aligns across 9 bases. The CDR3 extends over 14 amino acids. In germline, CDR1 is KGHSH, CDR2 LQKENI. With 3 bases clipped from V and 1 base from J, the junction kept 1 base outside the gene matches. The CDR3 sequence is CASSPSGSSYEQYV. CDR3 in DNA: TGTGCCAGCTCACCTAGCGGGAGTTCCTACGAGCAGTACGTC.

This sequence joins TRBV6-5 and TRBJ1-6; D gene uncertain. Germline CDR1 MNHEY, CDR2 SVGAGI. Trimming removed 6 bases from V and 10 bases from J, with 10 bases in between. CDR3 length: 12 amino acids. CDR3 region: CASRHAPSPLHF. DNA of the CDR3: TGTGCCAGCAGACATGCTCCATCACCCCTCCACTTT.

CDR3 DNA: TGTGCCAGCAGCCCCCGGACAGAGAGGGGCTATGGCTACACCTTC. Translation gives CASSPRTERGYGYTF. V and J are TRBV7-2 and TRBJ1-2; tentatively, D is TRBD1 (6 bases). The germline gives CDR1 SGHTA, CDR2 FQGNSA. V was clipped by 5 bases and J by 4 bases, with 17 bases between them. The CDR3 is made up of 15 amino acids.

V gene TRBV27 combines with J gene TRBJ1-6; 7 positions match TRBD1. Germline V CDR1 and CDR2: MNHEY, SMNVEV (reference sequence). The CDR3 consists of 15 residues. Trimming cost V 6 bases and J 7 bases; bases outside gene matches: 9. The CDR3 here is CASSPTGTANSPLHF. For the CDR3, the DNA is TGTGCCAGCAGCCCAACCGGGACAGCCAATTCACCCCTCCACTTT.

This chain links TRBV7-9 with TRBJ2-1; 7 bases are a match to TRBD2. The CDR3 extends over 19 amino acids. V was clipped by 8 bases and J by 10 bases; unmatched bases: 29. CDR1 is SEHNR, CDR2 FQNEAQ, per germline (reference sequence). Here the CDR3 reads CASSFGAIGGSFTNPEQFF. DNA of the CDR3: TGTGCCAGCTCGTTTGGGGCGATCGGCGGGAGCTTTACCAACCCCGAGCAGTTCTTC.

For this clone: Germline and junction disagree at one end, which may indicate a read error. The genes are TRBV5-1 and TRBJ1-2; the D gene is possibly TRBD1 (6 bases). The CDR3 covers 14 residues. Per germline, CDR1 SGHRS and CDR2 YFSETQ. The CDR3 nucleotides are TGTGCCAGCAGCCCAAACGGGACACCCTATGGCTACACCTTC. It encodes CASSPNGTPYGYTF.

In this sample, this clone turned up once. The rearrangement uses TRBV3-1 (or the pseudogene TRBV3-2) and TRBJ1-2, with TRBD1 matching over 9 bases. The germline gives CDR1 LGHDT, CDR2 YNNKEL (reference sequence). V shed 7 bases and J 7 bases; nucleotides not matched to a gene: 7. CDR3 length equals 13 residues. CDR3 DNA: TGTGCCAGCAAAACAGGGGGCGTGGTTGGCTACACCTTC. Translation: CASKTGGVVGYTF.

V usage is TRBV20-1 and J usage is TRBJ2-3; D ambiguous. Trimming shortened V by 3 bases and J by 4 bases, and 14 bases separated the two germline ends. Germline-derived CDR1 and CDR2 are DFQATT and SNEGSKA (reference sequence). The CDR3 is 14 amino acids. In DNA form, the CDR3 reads TGCAGTGCTAGTGTCTCCCCTTCAGCAGATACGCAGTATTTT. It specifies CSASVSPSADTQYF.